The 21 T cell receptor beta chains below all came from one sample that was sequenced in a study of patients and donors after allogeneic stem cell transplantation. From the RT-PCR reads, TCRdb called clonotypes with MiXCR, one entry per CDR3 protein. Here the sample spans some 90,000 distinct CDR3 sequences, around 49% being singletons. Sequencing was carried out using blood, either unsorted or a sorted T cell fraction (not recorded which). These receptors were taken from a human donor who was either an allogeneic HSCT recipient or a stem cell or donor lymphocyte infusion donor (not recorded which). It is not recorded whose cells these are; they may come from a transplant donor.

This clonotype came up once. The chain couples TRBV4-3 to TRBJ1-1; 7 bases match TRBD1. The germline CDR1 and CDR2 sequences are LGHNA and YSLEER. Trimming took 0 bases from V and 4 from J; bases not matched to a gene: 5. The CDR3 totals 15 residues. CDR3 sequence: CASSQEDRAGTEAFF. CDR3 nucleotides: TGCGCCAGCAGCCAAGAAGACAGGGCGGGCACTGAAGCTTTCTTT.

The chain links TRBV20-1 to TRBJ2-4; tentative D call: TRBD2 (6 bases). Germline V gene sequence: CDR1 DFQATT, CDR2 SNEGSKA (reference sequence). V lost 1 base and J 12 bases, leaving 16 bases between the germline ends. This CDR3 has 13 residues. The CDR3 sequence: CSARVSGGFDQYF. DNA of the CDR3: TGCAGTGCTAGAGTGTCTGGGGGGTTTGATCAGTACTTC.

This chain uses TRBV12-5 with TRBJ1-1; the match to TRBD1 covers 7 bases. V lost 6 bases to trimming and J lost 5 bases; unmatched junction nucleotides: 9. CDR1 is LGHNT and CDR2 is FRNRAP in the germline V gene. CDR3 length: 14 residues. The CDR3 sequence: CASGTDRVKTEAFF. The CDR3 nucleotides are TGTGCTAGTGGAACCGACAGGGTAAAGACTGAAGCTTTCTTT.

The CDR3 protein is CATSDRGFGEAFF. DNA of the CDR3: TGTGCCACCAGTGATCGGGGCTTCGGCGAAGCTTTCTTT. The gene calls are TRBV24-1 and TRBJ1-1, with D possibly matching TRBD1 (5 bases). Trimming removed 3 bases at V and 8 bases at J, with 12 bases between. CDR1 is KGHDR and CDR2 is SFDVKD in the germline V gene. The CDR3 has 13 amino acids.

The V and J genes are TRBV12-3 or TRBV12-4 and TRBJ2-3, with 7 bases lining up with TRBD1. The CDR3 is 16 residues long. Trimming took 5 bases from V and 3 from J; bases not matched to a gene: 11. In DNA, the CDR3 is TGTGCCAGCAGTCCCTACAGGGGTATTAGGACAGATACGCAGTATTTT. Translating it yields CASSPYRGIRTDTQYF.

This chain joins TRBV7-2 and TRBJ1-2; a weak D match, TRBD1 (5 bases). The germline V gene has CDR1 SGHTA and CDR2 FQGNSA. The V end lost 2 bases, the J end lost 3 bases, and 10 bases lay between the germline ends. The CDR3 is 14 amino acids. As DNA, the CDR3 is TGTGCCAGCAGCTTATTACTCAGGGACTATGGCTACACCTTC. It encodes CASSLLLRDYGYTF.

This clonotype was seen only a few times. The chain uses TRBV20-1 and TRBJ1-1, with D tentatively TRBD1 (6 bases). The CDR3 has 13 residues. CDR1 is DFQATT and CDR2 is SNEGSKA in the germline V gene (reference sequence). Trimming took off 6 bases at V and 1 base at J, with 12 bases between the two ends. Here the CDR3 reads CSALRDTNTEAFF. CDR3 DNA sequence: TGCAGTGCACTTCGGGACACGAACACTGAAGCTTTCTTT.

The CDR3 DNA reads as TGTGCCAGCAGGCGCGACAGTACCGCAACTAATGAAAAACTGTTTTTT. Its protein is CASRRDSTATNEKLFF. V usage is TRBV6-5 and J usage is TRBJ1-4, with D perhaps matching TRBD1 (5 bases). This CDR3 contains 16 residues. Trimming cost V 6 bases and J 0 bases, with 14 bases left between them. CDR1 is MNHEY and CDR2 is SVGAGI in the germline V gene.

CDR3 nucleotide sequence: TGCAGCGTTGGGGCGATGGGGACTCTCTATGGCTACACCTTC. Translating gives CSVGAMGTLYGYTF. This rearrangement joins TRBV29-1 to TRBJ1-2, with D perhaps TRBD1 (5 bases). This CDR3 contains 14 residues. Trimming stripped 4 bases from V and 4 bases from J, with 16 bases between. The germline V gene has CDR1 SQVTM and CDR2 ANQGSEA.

The rearrangement links TRBV20-1 to TRBJ1-2; 9 positions match TRBD1. The ends lost 6 bases at V and 2 bases at J; junction bases unmatched: 4. CDR3 length equals 13 residues. Germline values: CDR1 DFQATT, CDR2 SNEGSKA (reference sequence). Here the CDR3 reads CSARDRDNYGYTF. CDR3 nucleotide sequence: TGCAGTGCACGGGACAGGGACAACTATGGCTACACCTTC.

The V gene is TRBV5-5, the J gene TRBJ1-5, with D hard to call. CDR1 is SGHKS and CDR2 is YYEKEE in the germline V gene (reference sequence). CDR3 length: 12 residues. V dropped 4 bases and J dropped 5 bases, with 7 bases sitting between them. Written as DNA, the CDR3 is TGTGCCAGCAGCGTTAATGATCAGCCCCAGCATTTT. It is translated as CASSVNDQPQHF.

The chain carries TRBV5-1 and TRBJ1-1, with 9 bases aligning to TRBD1. The germline gives CDR1 SGHRS, CDR2 YFSETQ. J lost 6 bases, V lost 4 bases, and 10 bases had no gene match. The CDR3 runs 15 residues. The CDR3 DNA is TGCGCCAGCAGCACTACCGGGACAGGGCTTTCTGAAGCTTTCTTT. Translation gives CASSTTGTGLSEAFF.

This clonotype was seen a handful of times. This chain uses TRBV5-1 with TRBJ1-1, with D tentatively TRBD1 (5 bases). Germline V lookup: CDR1 SGHRS, CDR2 YFSETQ. Trimming removed 6 bases from V and 5 bases from J, with 17 bases in between. The CDR3 has 14 residues. The chain's CDR3 is CASNRGEGRTEAFF. The CDR3 nucleotides are TGCGCCAGCAACCGCGGGGAGGGGAGGACTGAAGCTTTCTTT.

The V and J genes are TRBV20-1 and TRBJ2-7; 7 bases are shared with TRBD2. Germline V gives CDR1 DFQATT, CDR2 SNEGSKA (reference sequence). J gave up 3 bases and V 6 bases, and 14 bases lay outside the gene matches. The CDR3 contains 15 residues. CDR3 sequence reads: CSAVWSSGPFYEQYF. The DNA for the CDR3 is TGCAGTGCGGTGTGGTCTAGCGGTCCTTTCTACGAGCAGTACTTC.

This chain uses TRBV6-1 with TRBJ1-4, with unresolved D. The germline CDR1 and CDR2 sequences are MNHNS and SASEGT. Trimming removed 4 bases from V and 4 bases from J, with 7 bases in between. The CDR3 loop spans 13 amino acids. CDR3 sequence reads: CASSGQINEKLFF. CDR3 nucleotide sequence: TGTGCCAGCAGTGGGCAGATTAATGAAAAACTGTTTTTT.

The chain recombines TRBV3-1 with TRBJ1-1, with unresolved D. Per germline, CDR1 LGHDT and CDR2 YNNKEL (reference sequence). Trimming removed 5 bases from V and 7 bases from J, with 11 bases in between. This CDR3 has 12 residues. The chain's CDR3 is CASSKTGFEAFF. CDR3 nucleotide sequence: TGTGCCAGCAGCAAAACCGGGTTTGAAGCTTTCTTT.

This chain connects TRBV15 to TRBJ1-4; 7 nucleotides align to TRBD1. The CDR3 covers 16 residues. V was clipped by 7 bases and J by 4 bases; unmatched bases: 12. CDR1 LNHNV and CDR2 YYDKDF come from the germline V gene (reference sequence). DNA for the CDR3: TGTGCCACCAAGGGACGACAGGGAAAGGATAATGAAAAACTGTTTTTT. This encodes CATKGRQGKDNEKLFF. Supplemented by reference TRBV15 and TRBJ1-4, the full variable domain reads DAMVIQNPRYQVTQFGKPVTLSCSQTLNHNVMYWYQQKSSQAPKLLFHYYDKDFNNEADTPDNFQSRRPNTSFCFLDIRSPGLGDTAMYLCATKGRQGKDNEKLFFGSGTQLSVL.

This chain joins TRBV12-3 or TRBV12-4 and TRBJ1-1, with D hard to call. The CDR3 runs 16 residues. Trimming stripped 4 bases from V and 1 base from J, with 16 bases between. The CDR3 DNA follows: TGTGCCAGCAGTTATCCCCCCGGACCCTCGAACACTGAAGCTTTCTTT. Translating it yields CASSYPPGPSNTEAFF.

The V gene is TRBV3-1, the J gene TRBJ1-1, with D perhaps TRBD1 (5 bases). Germline lookup yields CDR1 LGHDT and CDR2 YNNKEL (reference sequence). The CDR3 extends over 15 amino acids. The V end was cut by 1 base, the J end by 6 bases, with 15 bases between. As DNA, the CDR3 is TGTGCCAGCAGCCAAGTCTCGTCGGGGCTGGCTGAAGCTTTCTTT. Translation: CASSQVSSGLAEAFF.

This clonotype turned up a few times. The J gene is TRBJ1-2, the V gene TRBV4-3; 7 nucleotides line up with TRBD1. The CDR3 has 15 residues. The V gene's germline CDR1 is LGHNA and CDR2 YSLEER. Trimming removed 0 bases from V and 4 bases from J; junction bases left unmatched: 5. The CDR3 DNA reads as TGCGCCAGCAGCCAAGAGGGCAAGGGGGCCTATGGCTACACCTTC. This codes for CASSQEGKGAYGYTF.

The CDR3 nucleotides read TGTGCCAGCAGCCAGGCGTTAATGGGGGGCTCCTACAATGAGCAGTTCTTC. This encodes CASSQALMGGSYNEQFF. V is TRBV4-2 and J is TRBJ2-1, with D maybe TRBD2 (6 bases). The CDR3 spans 17 residues. V gave up 3 bases and J gave up 0 bases, with 15 bases separating them. The germline V gene encodes CDR1 LGHNA and CDR2 YNFKEQ.